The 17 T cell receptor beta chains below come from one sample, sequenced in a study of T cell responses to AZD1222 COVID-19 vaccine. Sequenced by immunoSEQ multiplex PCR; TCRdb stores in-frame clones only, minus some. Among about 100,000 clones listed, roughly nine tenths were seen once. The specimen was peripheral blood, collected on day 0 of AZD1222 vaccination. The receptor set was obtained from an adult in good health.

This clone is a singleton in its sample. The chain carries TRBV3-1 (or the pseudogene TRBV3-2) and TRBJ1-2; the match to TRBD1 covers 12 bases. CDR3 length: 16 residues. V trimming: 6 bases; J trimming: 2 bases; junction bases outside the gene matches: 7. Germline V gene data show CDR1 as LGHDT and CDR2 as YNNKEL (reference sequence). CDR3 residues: CASRSWDRGQNYGYTF. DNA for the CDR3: TGTGCCAGCAGGTCCTGGGACAGGGGGCAAAACTATGGCTACACCTTC.

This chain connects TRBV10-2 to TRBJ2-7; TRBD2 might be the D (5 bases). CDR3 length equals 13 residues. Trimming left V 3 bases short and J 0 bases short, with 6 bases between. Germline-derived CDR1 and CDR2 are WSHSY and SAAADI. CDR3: CASSDDYSYEQYF. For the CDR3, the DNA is TGCGCCAGCAGTGATGACTACTCCTACGAGCAGTACTTC.

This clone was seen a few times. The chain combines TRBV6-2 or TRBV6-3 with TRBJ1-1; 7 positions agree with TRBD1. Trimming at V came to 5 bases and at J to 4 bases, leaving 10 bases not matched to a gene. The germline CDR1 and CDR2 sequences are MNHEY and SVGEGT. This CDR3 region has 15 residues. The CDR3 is CASSDQGGAGTEAFF. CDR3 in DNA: TGTGCCAGCAGTGACCAAGGGGGCGCCGGCACTGAAGCTTTCTTT.

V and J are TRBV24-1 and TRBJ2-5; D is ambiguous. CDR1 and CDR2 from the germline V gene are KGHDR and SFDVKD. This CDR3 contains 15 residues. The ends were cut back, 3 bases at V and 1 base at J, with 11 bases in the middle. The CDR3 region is CATSDPAPAQETQYF. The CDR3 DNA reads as TGTGCCACCAGTGATCCAGCCCCGGCCCAAGAGACCCAGTACTTC.

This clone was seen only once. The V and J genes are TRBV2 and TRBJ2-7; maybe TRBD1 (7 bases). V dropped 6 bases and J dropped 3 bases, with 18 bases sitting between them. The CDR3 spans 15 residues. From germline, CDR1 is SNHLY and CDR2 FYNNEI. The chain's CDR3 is CASSQTGWGDYEQYF. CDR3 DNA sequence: TGTGCCAGCAGCCAGACAGGGTGGGGGGACTACGAGCAGTACTTC.

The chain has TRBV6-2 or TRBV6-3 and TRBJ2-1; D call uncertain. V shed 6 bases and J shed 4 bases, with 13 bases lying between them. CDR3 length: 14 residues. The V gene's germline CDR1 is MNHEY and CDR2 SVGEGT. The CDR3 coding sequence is TGTGCCAGCAGCCGAGACTTTGAGTACAATGAGCAGTTCTTC. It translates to CASSRDFEYNEQFF.

The CDR3 nucleotides read TGTGCCAGCAGCTTATCTCCCGGACTCCTGAGCACAGATACGCAGTATTTT. This codes for CASSLSPGLLSTDTQYF. The rearrangement links TRBV5-6 to TRBJ2-3, with D possibly being TRBD2 (5 bases). V was cut by 2 bases and J by 0 bases, with 16 bases left in between. The CDR3 extends over 17 amino acids. The germline CDR1 and CDR2 sequences are SGHDT and YYEEEE.

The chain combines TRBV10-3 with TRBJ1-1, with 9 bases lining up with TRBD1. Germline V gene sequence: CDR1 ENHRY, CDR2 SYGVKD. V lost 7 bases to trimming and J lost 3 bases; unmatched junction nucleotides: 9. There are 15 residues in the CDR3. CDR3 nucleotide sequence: TGTGCCATCACGAGATCGACAGGGGGTGACACTGAAGCTTTCTTT. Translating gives CAITRSTGGDTEAFF.

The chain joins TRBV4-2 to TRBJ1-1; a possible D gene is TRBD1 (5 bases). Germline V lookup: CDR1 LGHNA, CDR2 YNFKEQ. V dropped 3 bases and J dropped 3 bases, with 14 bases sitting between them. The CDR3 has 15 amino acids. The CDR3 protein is CASSHTPGRDTEAFF. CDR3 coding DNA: TGTGCCAGCAGCCACACACCAGGGAGAGACACTGAAGCTTTCTTT.

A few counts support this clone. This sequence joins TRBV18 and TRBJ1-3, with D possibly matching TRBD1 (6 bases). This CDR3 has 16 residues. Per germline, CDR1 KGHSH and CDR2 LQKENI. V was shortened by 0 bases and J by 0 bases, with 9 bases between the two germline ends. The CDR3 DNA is TGTGCCAGCTCACCACCTCCAGGGGTCTCTGGAAACACCATATATTTT. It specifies CASSPPPGVSGNTIYF. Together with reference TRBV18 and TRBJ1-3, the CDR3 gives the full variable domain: NAGVMQNPRHLVRRRGQEARLRCSPMKGHSHVYWYRQLPEEGLKFMVYLQKENIIDESGMPKERFSAEFPKEGPSILRIQQVVRGDSAAYFCASSPPPGVSGNTIYFGEGSWLTVV.

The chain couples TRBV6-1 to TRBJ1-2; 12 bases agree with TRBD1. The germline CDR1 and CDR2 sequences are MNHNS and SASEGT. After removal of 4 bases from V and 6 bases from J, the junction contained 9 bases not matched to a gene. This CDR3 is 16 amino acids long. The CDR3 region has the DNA TGTGCCAGCAGTGCGTATCCGGGACAGGGGGCACATGGCTACACCTTC. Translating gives CASSAYPGQGAHGYTF.

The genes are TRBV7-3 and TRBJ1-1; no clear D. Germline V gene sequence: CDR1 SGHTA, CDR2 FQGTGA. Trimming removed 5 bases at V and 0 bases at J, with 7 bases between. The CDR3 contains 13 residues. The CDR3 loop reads CASSAAVNTEAFF. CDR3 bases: TGTGCCAGCAGCGCGGCCGTGAACACTGAAGCTTTCTTT.

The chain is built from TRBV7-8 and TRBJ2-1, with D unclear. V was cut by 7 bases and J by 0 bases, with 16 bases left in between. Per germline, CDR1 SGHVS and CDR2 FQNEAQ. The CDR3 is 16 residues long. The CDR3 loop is CASNMGQWSSYNEQFF. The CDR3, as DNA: TGTGCCAGCAACATGGGTCAGTGGAGCTCCTACAATGAGCAGTTCTTC.

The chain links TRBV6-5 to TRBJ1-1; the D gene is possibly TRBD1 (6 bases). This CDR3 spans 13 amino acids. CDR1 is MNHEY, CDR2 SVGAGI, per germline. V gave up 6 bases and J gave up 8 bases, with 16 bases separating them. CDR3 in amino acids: CASRGFVGTEAFF. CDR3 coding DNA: TGTGCCAGCAGGGGGTTTGTTGGGACAGAAGCTTTCTTT.

In DNA, the CDR3 is TGCAGCGTCCAGGCGGGTTGGACCCAGTACTTC. Translated, it gives CSVQAGWTQYF. The chain combines TRBV29-1 with TRBJ2-5; tentative D call: TRBD2 (5 bases). Germline CDR1 is SQVTM and CDR2 is ANQGSEA. CDR3 length equals 11 residues. Between the trimmed V and J ends, which lost 6 bases and 7 bases, there was a span of 12 bases.

The CDR3 loop is CASSNGRDTGELFF. As DNA, the CDR3 is TGTGCCAGTAGTAACGGGAGGGACACCGGGGAGCTGTTTTTT. The chain carries TRBV19 and TRBJ2-2, with 8 positions matching TRBD2. V shed 4 bases and J 3 bases; nucleotides not matched to a gene: 1. Looked up from germline, CDR1 is LNHDA and CDR2 is SQIVND (reference sequence). This CDR3 is 14 amino acids long.

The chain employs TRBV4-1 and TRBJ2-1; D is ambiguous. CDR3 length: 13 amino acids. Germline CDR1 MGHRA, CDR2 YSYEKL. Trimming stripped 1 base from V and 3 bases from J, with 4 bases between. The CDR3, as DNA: TGCGCCAGCAGCCAAGGAGTCTACAATGAGCAGTTCTTC. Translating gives CASSQGVYNEQFF.